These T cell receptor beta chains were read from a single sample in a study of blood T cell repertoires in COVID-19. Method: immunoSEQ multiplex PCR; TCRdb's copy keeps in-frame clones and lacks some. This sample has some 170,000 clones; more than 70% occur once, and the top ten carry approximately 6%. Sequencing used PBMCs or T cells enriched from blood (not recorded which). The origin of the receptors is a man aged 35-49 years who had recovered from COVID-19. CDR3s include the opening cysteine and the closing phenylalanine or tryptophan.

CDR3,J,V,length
CAWDTGSSYNEQFF,TRBJ2-1,TRBV30,14
CASSRQGEAFF,TRBJ1-1,TRBV6-5,11
CASFSGTQMYNEQFF,TRBJ2-1,TRBV18,15
CASSDPGTGAYSPLHF,TRBJ1-6,TRBV25-1,16
CASSSTGSRMDTQYF,TRBJ2-3,TRBV5-1,15
CASSREQGSVRDMNTEAFF,TRBJ1-1,TRBV5-6,19
CASSPGLAASQQYF,TRBJ2-7,TRBV2,14
CASSLGGQGRAGYTF,TRBJ1-2,TRBV7-2,15
CASSEVGLTGGRNEQFF,TRBJ2-1,TRBV6-1,17
CASSVEAGGQNTGELFF,TRBJ2-2,TRBV9,17
CSVEGRRGTDTQYF,TRBJ2-3,TRBV29-1,14
CASSIWGGAGQPQHF,TRBJ1-5,TRBV19,15
CASSAQVPGQGKLFF,TRBJ1-4,TRBV5-1,15
CASSLQGAGGYTF,TRBJ1-2,TRBV5-1,13
CASSHFIQGNGYTF,TRBJ1-2,TRBV6-5,14
CAWSEGLTSILDYGYTF,TRBJ1-2,TRBV30,17
CASSEAHKNTEAFF,TRBJ1-1,TRBV6-1,14
CAWNREAGNTIYF,TRBJ1-3,TRBV30,13
CASRATGGANEKLFF,TRBJ1-4,TRBV2,15
CASSLAGEGYEQYF,TRBJ2-7,TRBV5-8,14
CASSLSQGWFF,TRBJ2-1,TRBV28,11
CASAHLSGGADEQFF,TRBJ2-1,TRBV19,15
CASSMQGAKYNEQFF,TRBJ2-1,TRBV19,15
CASSPTGGSNTGELFF,TRBJ2-2,TRBV6-6,16
CASDTGFGNTIYF,TRBJ1-3,TRBV28,13
CAWSAGGLSQPQHF,TRBJ1-5,TRBV30,14
CASSPDRGGAGELFF,TRBJ2-2,TRBV2,15
CAWSSGTAGSPLHF,TRBJ1-6,TRBV30,14
CASSLRGLAGGSGTDTQYF,TRBJ2-3,TRBV5-1,19
CASSGQRLPQETQYF,TRBJ2-5,TRBV2,15
CASSSLQGQGGSDGYTF,TRBJ1-2,TRBV18,17
CAISGTGGNYGYTF,TRBJ1-2,TRBV10-3,14
CASSLGAGGRDTQYF,TRBJ2-3,TRBV5-1,15
CASSHSTGTKSEQFF,TRBJ2-1,TRBV3-1/TRBV3-2,15
CASSFTLPRQVDYGYTF,TRBJ1-2,TRBV13,17
CAISGLARTEAFF,TRBJ1-1,TRBV10-3,13
CASSFSLAETQYF,TRBJ2-5,TRBV27,13
CASSLSQGTTGELFF,TRBJ2-2,TRBV5-4,15
CAWSGQLGLRQTNEKLFF,TRBJ1-4,TRBV30,18
CASSLGTLTDTQYF,TRBJ2-3,TRBV7-3,14
CASSQPAEAHYGYTF,TRBJ1-2,TRBV3-1/TRBV3-2,15
CASSLGGSSGYTF,TRBJ1-2,TRBV6-5,13
CASSSRDRGRAFF,TRBJ1-1,TRBV5-4,13
CASSLKGAEGGEKLFF,TRBJ1-4,TRBV7-8,16
CAISRTTSRDNEQFF,TRBJ2-1,TRBV10-3,15
CASSAPSGGFDTGELFF,TRBJ2-2,TRBV7-2,17
CASRTATGGKNTEAFF,TRBJ1-1,TRBV7-9,16